What follows are 11 T cell receptor beta chains derived from one specimen sequenced in a study of T cell responses to AZD1222 COVID-19 vaccine. Profiling relied on immunoSEQ multiplex PCR, and the TCRdb table lists in-frame clones only, not all of them. Of about 140,000 clones listed, 90% to 95% are singletons. Source: peripheral blood, taken 28 days after the second AZD1222 dose. The source of these receptors is an adult who received the AZD1222 COVID-19 vaccine.

The CDR3 loop is CASRLDRANYGYTF. CDR3 DNA: TGTGCCAGCAGGTTGGACAGAGCTAACTATGGCTACACCTTC. The chain employs TRBV6-5 and TRBJ1-2, with D maybe TRBD1 (6 bases). The CDR3 is made up of 14 amino acids. Trimming took 6 bases from V and 0 from J, leaving 11 bases between them. Germline V gives CDR1 MNHEY, CDR2 SVGAGI.

The chain links TRBV6-1 to TRBJ2-6; TRBD1 aligns across 7 bases. The junction had 7 bases not matched to a gene; V was cut back by 1 base and J by 4 bases. This CDR3 spans 17 amino acids. CDR1 MNHNS and CDR2 SASEGT come from the germline V gene. CDR3 nucleotides: TGTGCCAGCAGTGAAGGAGGGGGCCGGGTCGGGGCCAACGTCCTGACTTTC. Protein sequence: CASSEGGGRVGANVLTF.

V and J are TRBV3-1 (or the pseudogene TRBV3-2) and TRBJ1-2, with a weak D call TRBD1 (5 bases). The CDR3 contains 15 residues. V gave up 5 bases and J gave up 4 bases, with 17 bases separating them. Germline assignment: CDR1 LGHDT and CDR2 YNNKEL (reference sequence). The CDR3 DNA is TGTGCCAGCAGCAACTGGGCAGGGCGCGCCTATGGCTACACCTTC. Translation gives CASSNWAGRAYGYTF.

The V gene is TRBV10-3, the J gene TRBJ1-2; D unresolved. Trimming stripped 4 bases from V and 7 bases from J, with 13 bases between. This CDR3 contains 13 residues. Germline V gives CDR1 ENHRY, CDR2 SYGVKD. The CDR3 DNA reads as TGTGCCATCAGTGTAGAAAGGGCCGGTGGCTACACCTTC. Translating gives CAISVERAGGYTF.

The J gene is TRBJ1-2, the V gene TRBV5-4; TRBD1 matches at 9 bases. The germline V gene encodes CDR1 SGHNT and CDR2 YYREEE (reference sequence). This CDR3 has 16 amino acids. V gave up 0 bases and J gave up 4 bases; unmatched junction bases: 7. The CDR3 bases are TGTGCCAGCAGCTTGGAGGGGACAGGGTTGAGCTATGGCTACACCTTC. Protein product: CASSLEGTGLSYGYTF.

The chain combines TRBV6-6 with TRBJ1-2; TRBD1 matches at 7 bases. Germline CDR1 reads MNHNY; CDR2 reads SVGAGI (reference sequence). The CDR3 extends over 14 amino acids. J gave up 8 bases and V 2 bases, and 8 bases lay outside the gene matches. Written as DNA, the CDR3 is TGTGCCAGCAGTTACCCAAGACAGGGTTACGGCTACACCTTC. It yields the protein CASSYPRQGYGYTF.

The chain joins TRBV7-3 to TRBJ2-1, with D possibly TRBD1 on 6 matching bases. The CDR3 consists of 15 residues. Germline-derived CDR1 and CDR2 are SGHTA and FQGTGA. Between the trimmed V and J ends, which lost 3 bases and 7 bases, there was a span of 16 bases. In nucleotides, the CDR3 is TGTGCCAGCAGCTTTGGTATACAGGGCGTAAATGAGCAGTTCTTC. The encoded protein is CASSFGIQGVNEQFF.

The rearrangement links TRBV7-9 to TRBJ1-2; no reliable D call. The CDR3 has 11 amino acids. The V end was cut by 2 bases, the J end by 7 bases, with 5 bases between. Germline V gene lookup returns CDR1 SEHNR and CDR2 FQNEAQ (reference sequence). CDR3 sequence (DNA): TGTGCCAGCAGCTTAACCGCTGGCTACACCTTC. Translating gives CASSLTAGYTF.

Points on this clone: This same CDR3 is encoded by further DNA sequences in the sample. The rearrangement joins TRBV18 to TRBJ2-3, with D unresolved. Germline CDR1 reads KGHSH; CDR2 reads LQKENI. The CDR3 runs 11 residues. V was cut by 3 bases and J by 4 bases, with 2 bases left in between. Here the CDR3 DNA reads TGTGCCAGCTCACCTTCAGATACGCAGTATTTT. Its protein is CASSPSDTQYF.

This chain connects TRBV28 to TRBJ1-4; D not resolved. The length of the CDR3 is 12 residues. The germline V gene has CDR1 MDHEN and CDR2 SYDVKM. The V end was cut by 7 bases, the J end by 10 bases, with 13 bases between. CDR3 amino acids: CASNLNHGKLFF. CDR3 nucleotides: TGTGCCAGCAACCTCAATCATGGAAAACTGTTTTTT.

The V and J genes are TRBV30 and TRBJ1-5; D is uncertain. Germline V CDR1 and CDR2: GTSNPN, SVGIG (reference sequence). The CDR3 runs 14 residues. Trimming took off 0 bases at V and 3 bases at J, with 9 bases between the two ends. The CDR3 reads CAWSVLGNNQPQHF. For the CDR3, the DNA is TGTGCCTGGAGTGTACTGGGAAACAATCAGCCCCAGCATTTT.